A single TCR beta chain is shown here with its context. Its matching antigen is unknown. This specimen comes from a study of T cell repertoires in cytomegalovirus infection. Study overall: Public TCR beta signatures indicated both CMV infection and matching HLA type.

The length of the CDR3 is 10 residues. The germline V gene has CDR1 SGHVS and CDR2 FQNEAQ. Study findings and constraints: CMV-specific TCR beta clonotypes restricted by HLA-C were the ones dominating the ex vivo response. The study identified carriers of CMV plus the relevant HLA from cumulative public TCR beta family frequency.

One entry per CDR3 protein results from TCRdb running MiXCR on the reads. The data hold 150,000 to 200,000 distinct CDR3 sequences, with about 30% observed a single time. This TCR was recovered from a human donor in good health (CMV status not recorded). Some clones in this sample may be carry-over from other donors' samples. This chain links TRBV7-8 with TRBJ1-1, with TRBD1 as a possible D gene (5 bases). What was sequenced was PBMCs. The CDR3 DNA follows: TGTGCGCCCCCTGGACAAGCAGCTTTCTTT. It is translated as CAPPGQAAFF.